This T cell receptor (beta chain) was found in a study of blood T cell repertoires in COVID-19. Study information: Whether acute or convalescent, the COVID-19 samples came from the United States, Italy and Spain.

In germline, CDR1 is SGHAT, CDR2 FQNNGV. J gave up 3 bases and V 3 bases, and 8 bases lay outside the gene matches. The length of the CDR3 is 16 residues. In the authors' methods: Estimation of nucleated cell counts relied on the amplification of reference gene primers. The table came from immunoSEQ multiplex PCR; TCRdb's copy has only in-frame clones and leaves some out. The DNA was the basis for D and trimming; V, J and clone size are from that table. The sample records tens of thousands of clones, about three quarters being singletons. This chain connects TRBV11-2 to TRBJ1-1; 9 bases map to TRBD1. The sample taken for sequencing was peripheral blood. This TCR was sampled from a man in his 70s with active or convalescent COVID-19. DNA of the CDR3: TGTGCCAGCAGCTTTATTACAGGGGGCACGGACACTGAAGCTTTCTTT. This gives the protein CASSFITGGTDTEAFF.